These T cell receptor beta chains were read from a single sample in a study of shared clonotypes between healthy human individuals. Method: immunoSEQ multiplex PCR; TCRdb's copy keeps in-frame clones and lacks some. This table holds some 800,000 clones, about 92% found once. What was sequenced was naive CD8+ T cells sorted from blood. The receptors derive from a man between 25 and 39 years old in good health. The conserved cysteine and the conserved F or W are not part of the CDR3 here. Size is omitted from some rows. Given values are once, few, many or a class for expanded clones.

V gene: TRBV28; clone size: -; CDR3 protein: ASSKTLDGDEQY
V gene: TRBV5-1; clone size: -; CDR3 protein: ASSPPGVGRGMDTGELF
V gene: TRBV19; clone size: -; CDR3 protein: ATSPQGTDEQF
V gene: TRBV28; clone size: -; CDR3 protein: ASSDISGNTIY
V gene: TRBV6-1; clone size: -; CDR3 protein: ASSLNGLRYEQY
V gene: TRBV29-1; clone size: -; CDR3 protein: SVEGLAGDGELF
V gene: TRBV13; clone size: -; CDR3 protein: ASSLRTREKETQY
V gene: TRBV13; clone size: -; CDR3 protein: ASSLGGSVYEQY
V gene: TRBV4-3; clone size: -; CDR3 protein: ASSQSPGSGANVLT
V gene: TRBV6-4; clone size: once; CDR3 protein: ASSDSPLLTSTPGINQY
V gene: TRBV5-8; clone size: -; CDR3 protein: ASSYRDLSSGNTIY
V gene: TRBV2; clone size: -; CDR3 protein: ASKGLADYEQY
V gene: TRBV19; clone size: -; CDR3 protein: ASSPSWTSMEYNEQF
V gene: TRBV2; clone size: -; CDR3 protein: ASSTESGANVLT
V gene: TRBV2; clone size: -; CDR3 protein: ASSELLIRDTLPNTEAF
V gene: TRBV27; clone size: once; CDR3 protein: ASSQRTSGNTDTQY
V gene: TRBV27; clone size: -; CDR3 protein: ASSLNAMETQY
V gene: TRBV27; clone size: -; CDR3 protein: ASSLGSPTDTQY
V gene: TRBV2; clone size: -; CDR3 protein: ASPEGGGYGYT
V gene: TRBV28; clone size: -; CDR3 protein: ASTIMGGEQY
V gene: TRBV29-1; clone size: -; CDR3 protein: SVEEGGALTEAF
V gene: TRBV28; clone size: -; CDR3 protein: ASGIGGGDYEQY
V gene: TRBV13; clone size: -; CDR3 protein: ASSDLANEQF
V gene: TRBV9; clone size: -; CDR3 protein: ASSAPRRTGYNEQF
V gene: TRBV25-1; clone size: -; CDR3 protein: ASSQGSAGIRYEQY
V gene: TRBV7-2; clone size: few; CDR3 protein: ASSPNRGSGELF
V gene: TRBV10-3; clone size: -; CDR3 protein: AISRGLSSSYEQY
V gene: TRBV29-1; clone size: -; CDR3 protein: SVEEKGSSTDTQY
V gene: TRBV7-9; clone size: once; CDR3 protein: ASSLGSGESSYEQY